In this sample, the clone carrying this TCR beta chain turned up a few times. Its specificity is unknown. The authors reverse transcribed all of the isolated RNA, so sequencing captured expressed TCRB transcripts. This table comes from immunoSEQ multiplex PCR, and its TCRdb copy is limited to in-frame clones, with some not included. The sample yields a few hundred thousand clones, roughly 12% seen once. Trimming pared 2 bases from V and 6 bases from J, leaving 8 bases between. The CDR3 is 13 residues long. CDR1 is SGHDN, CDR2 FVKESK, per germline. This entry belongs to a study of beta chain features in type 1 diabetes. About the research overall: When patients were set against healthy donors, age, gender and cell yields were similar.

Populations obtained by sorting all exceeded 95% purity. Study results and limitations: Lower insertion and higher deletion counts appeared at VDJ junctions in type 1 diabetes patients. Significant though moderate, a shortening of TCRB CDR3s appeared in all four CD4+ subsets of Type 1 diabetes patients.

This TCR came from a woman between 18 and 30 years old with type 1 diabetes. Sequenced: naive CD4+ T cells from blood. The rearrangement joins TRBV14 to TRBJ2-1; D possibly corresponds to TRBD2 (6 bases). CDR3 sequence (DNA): TGTGCCAGCAGCCAAATGACTAGCAATGAGCAGTTCTTC. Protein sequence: CASSQMTSNEQFF. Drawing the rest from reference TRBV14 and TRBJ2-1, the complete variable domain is EAGVTQFPSHSVIEKGQTVTLRCDPISGHDNLYWYRRVMGKEIKFLLHFVKESKQDESGMPNNRFLAERTGGTYSTLKVQPAELEDSGVYFCASSQMTSNEQFFGPGTRLTVL.